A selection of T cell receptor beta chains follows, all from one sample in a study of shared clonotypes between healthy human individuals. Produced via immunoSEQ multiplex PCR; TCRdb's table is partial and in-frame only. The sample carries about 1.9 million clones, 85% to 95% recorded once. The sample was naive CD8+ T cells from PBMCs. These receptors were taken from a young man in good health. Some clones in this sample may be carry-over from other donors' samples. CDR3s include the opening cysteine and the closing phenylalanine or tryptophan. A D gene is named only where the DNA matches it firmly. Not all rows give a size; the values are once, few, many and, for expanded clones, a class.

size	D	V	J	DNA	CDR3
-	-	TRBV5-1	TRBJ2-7	TGCGCCAGCAGCTCCGCAGGGTATTCGGAGGTCTCCTACGAGCAGTACTTC	CASSSAGYSEVSYEQYF
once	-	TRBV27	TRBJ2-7	TGTGCCAGCAGTTTAGACCTGGCTTCCTACGAGCAGTACTTC	CASSLDLASYEQYF
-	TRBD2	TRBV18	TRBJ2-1	TGTGCCAGCTCAATTCGGACTAGCGGGAGCGATGAGCAGTTCTTC	CASSIRTSGSDEQFF
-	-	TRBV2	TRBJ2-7	TGTGCCAGCAGTGAAGGCCAGTGGAGCTCCTACGAGCAGTACTTC	CASSEGQWSSYEQYF
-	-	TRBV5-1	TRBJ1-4	TGCGCCAGCAGCTTGGATAGTGAAAAACTGTTTTTT	CASSLDSEKLFF
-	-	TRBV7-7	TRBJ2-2	TGTGCCAGCAGCTTAGTTACGGGGTCCGGGGAGCTGTTTTTT	CASSLVTGSGELFF
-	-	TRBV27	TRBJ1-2	TGTGCCAGCAGTTTTCTAGGTCGAAACTATGGCTACACCTTC	CASSFLGRNYGYTF
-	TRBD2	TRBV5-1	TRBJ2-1	TGCGCCAGCAGCTTGGAGGGTAGCGGGATTTCCTACTACAATGAGCAGTTCTTC	CASSLEGSGISYYNEQFF
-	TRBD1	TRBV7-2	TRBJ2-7	TGTGCCAGCAGCTCCGGACAGGGCTTCAACGAGCAGTACTTC	CASSSGQGFNEQYF
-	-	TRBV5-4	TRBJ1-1	TGTGCCAGCAGCTTGTCAGGGAGCGCCACTGAAGCTTTCTTT	CASSLSGSATEAFF
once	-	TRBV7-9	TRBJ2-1	TGTGCCAGCAGCGTGGATTCTAGCGTCTCTGACAATGAGCAGTTCTTC	CASSVDSSVSDNEQFF
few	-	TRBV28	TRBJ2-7	TGTGCCAGCAGTTTTTCGGTGGACGAGCAGTACTTC	CASSFSVDEQYF
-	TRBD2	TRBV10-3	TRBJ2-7	TGTGCCGCCTCCACTAGCGGGAGGGCCTACGAGCAGTACTTC	CAASTSGRAYEQYF
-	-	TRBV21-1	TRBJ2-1	TGTGCCAGCAGCAAAGAGGACAGCTCAAGCTCCTACAATGAGCAGTTCTTC	CASSKEDSSSSYNEQFF
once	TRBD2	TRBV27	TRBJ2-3	TGTGCCAGCAGTTTAGGGGGGGGAGGGCCCTCAAATACGCAGTATTTT	CASSLGGGGPSNTQYF
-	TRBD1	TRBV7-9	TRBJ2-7	TGTGCCAGCAGCTTAAGGGGACAGAGCGAGCAGTACTTC	CASSLRGQSEQYF
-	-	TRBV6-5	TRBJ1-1	TGTGCCAGCACCGCCCGACAGACGAACACTGAAGCTTTCTTT	CASTARQTNTEAFF
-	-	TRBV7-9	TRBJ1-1	TGTGCCAGCGGCCAGGGTTCCACTGAAGCTTTCTTT	CASGQGSTEAFF
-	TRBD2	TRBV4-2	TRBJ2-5	TGTGCCAGCAGCCAAGTGACTAGCGGTCAAGAGACCCAGTACTTC	CASSQVTSGQETQYF
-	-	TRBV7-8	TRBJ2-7	TGTGCCAGCAGACACCGGGACCGACAGAGTACGATCGAGCAGTACTTC	CASRHRDRQSTIEQYF
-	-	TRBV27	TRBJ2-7	TGTGCCAGCAGGCAGGGTCACGAGCAGTACTTC	CASRQGHEQYF
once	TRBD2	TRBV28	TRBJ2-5	TGTGCCAGCAGTAGGCGGGAGGGGGGCGAGACCCAGTACTTC	CASSRREGGETQYF